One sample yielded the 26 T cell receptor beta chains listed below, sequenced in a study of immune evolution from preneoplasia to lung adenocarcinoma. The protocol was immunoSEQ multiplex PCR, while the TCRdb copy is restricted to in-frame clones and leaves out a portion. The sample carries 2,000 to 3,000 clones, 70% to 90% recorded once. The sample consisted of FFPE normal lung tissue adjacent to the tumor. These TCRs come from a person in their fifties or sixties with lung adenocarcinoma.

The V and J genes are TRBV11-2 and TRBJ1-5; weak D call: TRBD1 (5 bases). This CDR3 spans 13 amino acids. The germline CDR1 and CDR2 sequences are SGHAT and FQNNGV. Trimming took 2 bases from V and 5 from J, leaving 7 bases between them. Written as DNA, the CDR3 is TGTGCCAGCAGCTTACTGGGGGATCAGCCCCAGCATTTT. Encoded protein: CASSLLGDQPQHF. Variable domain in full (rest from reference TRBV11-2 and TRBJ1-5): EAGVAQSPRYKIIEKRQSVAFWCNPISGHATLYWYQQILGQGPKLLIQFQNNGVVDDSQLPKDRFSAERLKGVDSTLKIQPAKLEDSAVYLCASSLLGDQPQHFGDGTRLSIL.

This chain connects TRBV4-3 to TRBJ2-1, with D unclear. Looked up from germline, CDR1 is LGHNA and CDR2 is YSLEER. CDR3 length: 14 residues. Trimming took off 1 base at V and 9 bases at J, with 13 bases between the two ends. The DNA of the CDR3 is TGCGCCAGCAGCCAAGCGGTCAGGCTTAGTGAGCAGTTCTTC. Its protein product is CASSQAVRLSEQFF.

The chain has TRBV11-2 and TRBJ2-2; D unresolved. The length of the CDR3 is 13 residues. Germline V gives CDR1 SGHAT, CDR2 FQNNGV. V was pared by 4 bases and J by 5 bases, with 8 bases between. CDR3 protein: CASSSFGTGELFF. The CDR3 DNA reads TGTGCCAGCAGCTCCTTCGGTACCGGGGAGCTGTTTTTT.

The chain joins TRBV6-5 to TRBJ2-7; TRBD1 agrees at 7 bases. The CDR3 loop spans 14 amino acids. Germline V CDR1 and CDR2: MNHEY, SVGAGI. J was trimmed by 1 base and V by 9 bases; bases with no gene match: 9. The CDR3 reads CASSRDRDSYEQYF. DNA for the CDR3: TGTGCCAGTTCGAGGGACAGAGATTCCTACGAGCAGTACTTC.

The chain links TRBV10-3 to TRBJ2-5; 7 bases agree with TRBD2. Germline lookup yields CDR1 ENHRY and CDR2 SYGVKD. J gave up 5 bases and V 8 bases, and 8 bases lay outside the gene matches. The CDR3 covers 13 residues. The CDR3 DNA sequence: TGTGCCATCGGCACGGGAGGTAGGGAGACCCAGTACTTC. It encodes CAIGTGGRETQYF.

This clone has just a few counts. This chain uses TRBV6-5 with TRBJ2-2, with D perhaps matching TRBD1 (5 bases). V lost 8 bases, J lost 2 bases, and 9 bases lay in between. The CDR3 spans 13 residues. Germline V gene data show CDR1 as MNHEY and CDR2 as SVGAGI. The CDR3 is CASQGFNTGELFF. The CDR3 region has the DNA TGTGCCAGCCAGGGATTCAACACCGGGGAGCTGTTTTTT.

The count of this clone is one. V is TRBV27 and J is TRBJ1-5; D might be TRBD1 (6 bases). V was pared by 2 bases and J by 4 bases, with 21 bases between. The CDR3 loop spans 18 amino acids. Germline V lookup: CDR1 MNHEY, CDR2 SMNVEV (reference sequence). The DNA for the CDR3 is TGTGCCAGCAGTTTAAAAACAGTCGGCGGACAGAGGAATCAGCCCCAGCATTTT. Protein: CASSLKTVGGQRNQPQHF.

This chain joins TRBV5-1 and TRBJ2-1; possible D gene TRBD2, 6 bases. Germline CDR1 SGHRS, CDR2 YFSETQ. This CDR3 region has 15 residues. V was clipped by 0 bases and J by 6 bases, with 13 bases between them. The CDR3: CASSLATSLGNEQFF. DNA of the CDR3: TGCGCCAGCAGCTTGGCCACTAGCCTCGGCAATGAGCAGTTCTTC.

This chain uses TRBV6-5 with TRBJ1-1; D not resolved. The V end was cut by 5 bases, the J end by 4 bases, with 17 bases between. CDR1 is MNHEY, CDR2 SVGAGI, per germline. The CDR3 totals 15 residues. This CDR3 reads CASSKEYRGATEAFF. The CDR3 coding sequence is TGTGCCAGCAGTAAAGAATATCGGGGAGCCACTGAAGCTTTCTTT.

The CDR3 nucleotides are TGTGCCAGCAGTGAATTTGGGACAGGGGTCTCCGCGGGAAACACCATATATTTT. Encoded protein: CASSEFGTGVSAGNTIYF. V and J are TRBV6-1 and TRBJ1-3, with TRBD1 identical over 10 bases. CDR1 and CDR2 from the germline V gene are MNHNS and SASEGT. The ends lost 2 bases at V and 4 bases at J; junction bases unmatched: 11. The CDR3 runs 18 residues.

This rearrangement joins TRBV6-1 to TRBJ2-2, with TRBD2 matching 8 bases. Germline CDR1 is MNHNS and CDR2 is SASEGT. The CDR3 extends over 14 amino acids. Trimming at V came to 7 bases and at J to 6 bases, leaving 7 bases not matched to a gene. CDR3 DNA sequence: TGTGCCAGCACCCGGGGGGGTTCGGCCGGGGAGCTGTTTTTT. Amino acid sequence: CASTRGGSAGELFF.

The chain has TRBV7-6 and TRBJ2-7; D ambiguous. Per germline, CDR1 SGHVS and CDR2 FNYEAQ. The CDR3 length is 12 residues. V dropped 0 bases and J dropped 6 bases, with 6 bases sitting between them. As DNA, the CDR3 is TGTGCCAGCAGCTTAGCGGGAAGCGAGCAGTACTTC. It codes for CASSLAGSEQYF. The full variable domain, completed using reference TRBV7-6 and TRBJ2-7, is GAGVSQSPRYKVTKRGQDVALRCDPISGHVSLYWYRQALGQGPEFLTYFNYEAQQDKSGLPNDRFSAERPEGSISTLTIQRTEQRDSAMYRCASSLAGSEQYFGPGTRLTVT.

Written as DNA, the CDR3 is TGTGCCACCAGCAGTATACAGGGGGCGAACACTGAAGCTTTCTTT. Protein sequence: CATSSIQGANTEAFF. The rearrangement uses TRBV15 and TRBJ1-1; TRBD1 agrees at 9 bases. The CDR3 sequence is 15 residues long. Looked up from germline, CDR1 is LNHNV and CDR2 is YYDKDF (reference sequence). With 3 bases clipped from V and 1 base from J, the junction kept 3 bases outside the gene matches.

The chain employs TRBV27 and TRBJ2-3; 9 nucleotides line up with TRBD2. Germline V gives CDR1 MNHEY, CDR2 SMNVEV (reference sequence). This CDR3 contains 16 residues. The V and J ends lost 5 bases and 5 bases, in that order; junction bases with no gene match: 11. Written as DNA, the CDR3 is TGTGCCAGCAGTCCCGGGGTAGCGGGAGTGGTAGATACGCAGTATTTT. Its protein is CASSPGVAGVVDTQYF.

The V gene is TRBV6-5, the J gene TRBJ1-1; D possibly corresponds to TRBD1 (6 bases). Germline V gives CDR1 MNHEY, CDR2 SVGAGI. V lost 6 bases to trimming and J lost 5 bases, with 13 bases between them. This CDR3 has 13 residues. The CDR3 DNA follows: TGTGCCAGCAGGATACAGGGTTGGACTGAAGCTTTCTTT. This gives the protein CASRIQGWTEAFF.

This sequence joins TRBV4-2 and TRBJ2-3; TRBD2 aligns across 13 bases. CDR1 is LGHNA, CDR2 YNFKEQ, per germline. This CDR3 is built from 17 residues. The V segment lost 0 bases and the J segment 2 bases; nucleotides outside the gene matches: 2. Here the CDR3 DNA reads TGTGCCAGCAGCCAAGAACTAGCGGGAGGGCCCACAGATACGCAGTATTTT. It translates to CASSQELAGGPTDTQYF.

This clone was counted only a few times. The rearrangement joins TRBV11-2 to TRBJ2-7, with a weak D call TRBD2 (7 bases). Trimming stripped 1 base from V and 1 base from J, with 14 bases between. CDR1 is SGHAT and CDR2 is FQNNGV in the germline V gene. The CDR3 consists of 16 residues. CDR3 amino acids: CASSLVRGRGSYEQYF. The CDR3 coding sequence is TGTGCCAGCAGCTTAGTGAGGGGGAGGGGTTCCTACGAGCAGTACTTC.

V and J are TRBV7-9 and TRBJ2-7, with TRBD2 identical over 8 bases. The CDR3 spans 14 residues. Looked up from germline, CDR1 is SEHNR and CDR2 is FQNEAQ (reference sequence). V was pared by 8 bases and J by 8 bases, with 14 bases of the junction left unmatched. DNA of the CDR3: TGTGCCAGCGACCCGTGGCGGGAGGATATACAGCAGTACTTC. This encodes CASDPWREDIQQYF.

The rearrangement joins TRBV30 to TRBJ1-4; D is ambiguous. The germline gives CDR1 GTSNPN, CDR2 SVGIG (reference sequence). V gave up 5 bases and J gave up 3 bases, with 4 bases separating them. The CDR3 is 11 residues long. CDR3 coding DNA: TGTGCCTGGTCTTCTAATGAAAAACTGTTTTTT. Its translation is CAWSSNEKLFF.

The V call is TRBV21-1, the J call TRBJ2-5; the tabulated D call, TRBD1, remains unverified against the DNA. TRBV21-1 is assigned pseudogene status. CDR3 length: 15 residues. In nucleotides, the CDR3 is TGTGCCAGCATCGAAACCAGGGGGATCGGAGAGACCCAGTACTTC. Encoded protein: CASIETRGIGETQYF.

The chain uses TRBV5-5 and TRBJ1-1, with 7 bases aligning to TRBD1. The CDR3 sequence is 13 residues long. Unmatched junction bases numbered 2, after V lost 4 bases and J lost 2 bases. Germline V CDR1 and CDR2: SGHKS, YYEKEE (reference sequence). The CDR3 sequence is CASSRQGNTEAFF. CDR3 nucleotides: TGTGCCAGCAGCCGACAGGGAAACACTGAAGCTTTCTTT.

CDR3 bases: TGTGCCAGCAGCCCGACCGCGGGGGCGAACACTGAAGCTTTCTTT. Translation gives CASSPTAGANTEAFF. The V and J genes are TRBV7-9 and TRBJ1-1; tentative D call: TRBD1 (6 bases). Germline-derived CDR1 and CDR2 are SEHNR and FQNEAQ (reference sequence). This CDR3 is 15 amino acids long. The ends were cut back, 5 bases at V and 1 base at J, with 14 bases in the middle.

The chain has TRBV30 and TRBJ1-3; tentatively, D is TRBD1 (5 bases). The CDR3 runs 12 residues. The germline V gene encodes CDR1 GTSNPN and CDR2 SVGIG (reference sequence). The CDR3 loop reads CALGESGNTIYF. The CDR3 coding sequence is TGTGCTCTAGGGGAAAGTGGAAACACCATATATTTT.

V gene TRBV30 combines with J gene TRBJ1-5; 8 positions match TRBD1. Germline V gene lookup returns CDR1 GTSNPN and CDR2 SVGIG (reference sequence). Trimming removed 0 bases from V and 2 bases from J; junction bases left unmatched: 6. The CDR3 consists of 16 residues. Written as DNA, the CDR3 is TGTGCCTGGAGTGTACTCGGACAGGGAGGCAATCAGCCCCAGCATTTT. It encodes CAWSVLGQGGNQPQHF.

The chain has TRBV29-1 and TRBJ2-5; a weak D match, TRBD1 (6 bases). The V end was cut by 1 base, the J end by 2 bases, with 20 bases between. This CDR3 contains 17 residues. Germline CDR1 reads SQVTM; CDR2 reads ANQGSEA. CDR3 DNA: TGCAGCGTTGAAGTCGGAGGCAGGGGTCGGGTTCAAGAGACCCAGTACTTC. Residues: CSVEVGGRGRVQETQYF.

The CDR3 DNA reads TGTGCCAGCAGCCCCCGACATTACTCTGGAAACACCATATATTTT. Residues: CASSPRHYSGNTIYF. The chain joins TRBV9 to TRBJ1-3; D is ambiguous. Germline CDR1 SGDLS, CDR2 YYNGEE. Trimming shortened V by 4 bases and J by 0 bases, and 11 bases separated the two germline ends. CDR3 length: 15 residues.